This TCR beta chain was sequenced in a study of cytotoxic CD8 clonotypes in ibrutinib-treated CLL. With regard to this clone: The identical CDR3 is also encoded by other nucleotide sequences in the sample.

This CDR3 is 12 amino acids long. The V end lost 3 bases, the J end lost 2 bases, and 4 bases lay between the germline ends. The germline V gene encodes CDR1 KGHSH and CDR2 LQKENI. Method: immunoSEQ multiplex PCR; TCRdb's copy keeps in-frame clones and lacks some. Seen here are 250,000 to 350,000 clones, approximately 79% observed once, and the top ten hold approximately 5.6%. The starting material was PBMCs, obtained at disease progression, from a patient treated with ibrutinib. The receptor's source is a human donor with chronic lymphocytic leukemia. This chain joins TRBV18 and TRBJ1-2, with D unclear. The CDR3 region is CASSPGNYGYTF. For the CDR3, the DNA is TGTGCCAGCTCACCGGGGAACTATGGCTACACCTTC.